This T cell receptor beta chain derives from a study of blood T cell repertoires in COVID-19. Germline assignment: CDR1 SEHNR and CDR2 FQNEAQ (reference sequence). The CDR3 covers 13 residues. Of note for this clone: Compared with germline, one end of the junction differs, possibly owing to a read error.

The repertoire was sequenced with immunoSEQ multiplex PCR; TCRdb's copy has only in-frame clones and lacks some. This repertoire shows 300,000 to 400,000 clones, more than 75% found once; its top ten account for under 3%. The rearrangement links TRBV7-9 to TRBJ2-7; tentatively, D is TRBD2 (6 bases). Sequencing was performed on peripheral blood. This clonotype originated in a human donor in a cohort sampled during active COVID-19. The CDR3 nucleotides are TGTGCCAGCAGCTTAGGGGACTCCCACGAGCAGTACTTC. Translation gives CASSLGDSHEQYF.